This T cell receptor (beta chain) comes out of a study of T-cell memory formation after mild COVID-19. The CDR3 sequence is 16 residues long. V was cut by 3 bases and J by 5 bases, with 15 bases left in between. Germline lookup yields CDR1 KGHDR and CDR2 SFDVKD. Via MiXCR, TCRdb re-called the 5' RACE reads, giving one row per CDR3 protein. The sample lists roughly 400,000 distinct CDR3 sequences; approximately 24% were seen once. This chain connects TRBV24-1 to TRBJ2-2; D might be TRBD1 (6 bases). This clonotype was sampled from an adult woman who had mild COVID-19 (a few samples of this study predate the infection). Cell type and time point are not known. The sequenced sample consisted of PBMCs or a T cell subset sorted from them (not recorded which). CDR3 loop: CATSDPTTGITGELFF. The CDR3 DNA reads TGTGCCACCAGTGATCCGACGACAGGAATTACCGGGGAGCTGTTTTTT.